The rows below give T cell receptor beta chains drawn from one sample of a study of blood T cell repertoires in COVID-19. TCRdb's copy holds only in-frame clones and misses some; the assay was immunoSEQ multiplex PCR. The sample records approximately 82,000 clones, 75% to 90% being singletons. Sequenced material: peripheral blood. All receptors derive from a man in his 70s with active or convalescent COVID-19. CDR3s include the opening cysteine and the closing phenylalanine or tryptophan. The order of the fields is J gene, D gene, clone size, V gene, CDR3 protein, CDR3 DNA. D genes are given only for firm matches. Size tells how often a clone was seen (once, few, many) or the class of an expanded clone, and some rows leave it out.

>TRBJ2-3|TRBD2|-|TRBV6-1
CASSGGLAGVIDTQYF
TGTGCCAGCAGTGGGGGACTAGCGGGAGTGATAGATACGCAGTATTTT
>TRBJ1-1|-|once|TRBV12-3/TRBV12-4
CASSSDSEAFF
TGTGCCAGCAGTTCCGACAGTGAAGCTTTCTTT
>TRBJ1-1|-|-|TRBV30
CAWSLGAGTEAFF
TGTGCCTGGAGCCTGGGGGCAGGGACTGAAGCTTTCTTT
>TRBJ1-1|-|-|TRBV11-2
CASSLVAGGNTEAFF
TGTGCCAGCAGCTTAGTAGCAGGAGGGAACACTGAAGCTTTCTTT
>TRBJ1-6|-|-|TRBV27
CASSLVAGYNSPLHF
TGTGCCAGCAGTTTGGTGGCAGGTTATAATTCACCCCTCCACTTT
>TRBJ1-1|-|-|TRBV6-5
CASSNPQGVGTEAFF
TGTGCCAGCAGTAACCCACAGGGAGTTGGCACTGAAGCTTTCTTT
>TRBJ2-7|TRBD2|-|TRBV10-3
CAISGTRLAGVREQYF
TGTGCCATCAGTGGGACGCGACTAGCGGGAGTTCGCGAGCAGTACTTC
>TRBJ2-7|TRBD2|-|TRBV4-1
CASSQEPRPGLAAWVYEQYF
TGCGCCAGCAGCCAAGAGCCCCGTCCCGGACTAGCGGCTTGGGTCTACGAGCAGTACTTC
>TRBJ2-1|TRBD1|once|TRBV30
CAWSRGQVNEQFF
TGTGCCTGGTCGAGGGGACAGGTCAATGAGCAGTTCTTC
>TRBJ2-2|TRBD2|-|TRBV27
CASKREGGTGELFF
TGTGCCAGCAAGCGGGAGGGGGGTACCGGGGAGCTGTTTTTT
>TRBJ1-5|-|-|TRBV4-1
CASSQEVGRNQPQHF
TGCGCCAGCAGCCAAGAAGTAGGGAGGAATCAGCCCCAGCATTTT
>TRBJ1-1|-|-|TRBV9
CASSARQMNTEAFF
TGTGCCAGCAGCGCAAGACAGATGAACACTGAAGCTTTCTTT
>TRBJ2-7|TRBD1|-|TRBV19
CASTGEGQGSLYEQYF
TGTGCCAGTACCGGGGAAGGACAGGGGTCCCTATACGAGCAGTACTTC
>TRBJ1-4|-|-|TRBV28
CASGGGINEKLFF
TGTGCCAGCGGGGGGGGGATTAATGAAAAACTGTTTTTT
>TRBJ2-5|TRBD1|-|TRBV6-1
CASSLGTGPAETQYF
TGTGCCAGCAGCCTCGGGACAGGGCCGGCAGAGACCCAGTACTTC
>TRBJ1-6|-|-|TRBV5-1
CASRVESGTFSPLHF
TGCGCCAGCAGGGTCGAGAGCGGAACCTTTTCACCCCTCCACTTT
>TRBJ1-1|TRBD1|-|TRBV6-5
CASSNPGQGKTEAFF
TGTGCCAGCAGTAACCCGGGACAGGGTAAAACTGAAGCTTTCTTT
>TRBJ1-2|-|-|TRBV5-1
CASSFWTVYGYTF
TGCGCCAGCAGCTTCTGGACAGTCTATGGCTACACCTTC
>TRBJ1-5|-|-|TRBV19
CASGQINQPQHF
TGTGCCAGTGGACAAATCAATCAGCCCCAGCATTTT
>TRBJ2-2|TRBD2|-|TRBV9
CASSGGAGGPRTGELFF
TGTGCCAGCAGCGGTGGAGCGGGAGGGCCGCGGACCGGGGAGCTGTTTTTT
>TRBJ2-1|TRBD2|-|TRBV7-9
CASSLGLAANDEQFF
TGTGCCAGCAGCTTAGGACTAGCGGCTAACGATGAGCAGTTCTTC
>TRBJ2-2|-|once|TRBV27
CASSLSSTGISYGELFF
TGTGCCAGCAGTTTATCCTCGACAGGAATATCCTACGGGGAGCTGTTTTTT
>TRBJ2-1|TRBD2|-|TRBV6-6
CASSGGRRDEQFF
TGTGCCAGCAGTGGCGGGAGGCGGGATGAGCAGTTCTTC
>TRBJ1-1|-|-|TRBV6-5
CASSYSIGYGGTEAFF
TGTGCCAGCAGTTACTCGATCGGTTACGGAGGAACTGAAGCTTTCTTT
>TRBJ2-1|-|-|TRBV6-2/TRBV6-3
CASTPWRVNHYNEQFF
TGTGCCAGCACCCCGTGGCGGGTCAACCACTACAATGAGCAGTTCTTC
>TRBJ2-7|-|-|TRBV19
CASTPGSSPYEQYF
TGTGCCAGTACCCCCGGGAGTAGTCCCTACGAGCAGTACTTC
>TRBJ2-7|TRBD1|few|TRBV29-1
CSVAVTGAAEQYF
TGCAGCGTTGCGGTGACAGGGGCGGCCGAGCAGTACTTC
>TRBJ2-1|TRBD2|-|TRBV7-7
CASSSVLANEQFF
TGTGCTAGCAGCTCCGTACTAGCGAATGAGCAGTTCTTC
>TRBJ1-1|TRBD1|-|TRBV19
CASSYFGQGKGNTEAFF
TGTGCCAGTAGTTATTTTGGACAGGGGAAGGGGAACACTGAAGCTTTCTTT
>TRBJ2-7|-|-|TRBV30
CAWSVSVNSFEQYF
TGTGCCTGGAGTGTATCTGTCAACTCCTTCGAGCAGTACTTC
>TRBJ2-5|-|-|TRBV2
CASSEEEETQYF
TGTGCCAGCAGCGAGGAGGAAGAGACCCAGTACTTC
>TRBJ2-1|TRBD1|few|TRBV19
CASSFRDRKEFF
TGTGCCAGTAGTTTCAGGGACAGAAAGGAGTTCTTC
>TRBJ1-6|-|-|TRBV6-5
CASSYRVLNSPLHF
TGTGCCAGCAGTTATCGGGTCTTAAATTCACCCCTCCACTTT
>TRBJ2-2|-|-|TRBV5-1
CASSFSWTDPNTGELFF
TGCGCCAGCAGCTTTTCCTGGACAGACCCGAACACCGGGGAGCTGTTTTTT
>TRBJ2-4|-|-|TRBV21-1
CASSKEQPEPSAKNIQYF
TGTGCCAGCAGCAAAGAACAGCCAGAGCCCTCGGCCAAAAACATTCAGTACTTC
>TRBJ2-6|-|-|TRBV6-2/TRBV6-3
CASSPGLSGANVLTF
TGTGCCAGCAGTCCCGGACTTTCTGGGGCCAACGTCCTGACTTTC
>TRBJ2-7|-|-|TRBV7-9
CASSLFAGLEQYF
TGTGCCAGCAGCTTATTCGCAGGGTTGGAGCAGTACTTC
>TRBJ2-1|-|-|TRBV9
CASSVQRDEQFF
TGTGCCAGCAGCGTACAGCGAGATGAGCAGTTCTTC
>TRBJ1-3|-|-|TRBV3-1/TRBV3-2
CASSHGSGNTIYF
TGTGCCAGCAGTCACGGCTCTGGAAACACCATATATTTT
>TRBJ2-4|-|-|TRBV4-1
CASSQDQERVGAKNIQYF
TGCGCCAGCAGCCAAGATCAGGAGAGGGTGGGGGCCAAAAACATTCAGTACTTC
>TRBJ2-1|TRBD2|-|TRBV28
CASSLVATSGSSIEQFF
TGTGCCAGCAGTTTGGTCGCGACTAGCGGGAGCAGTATTGAGCAGTTCTTC
>TRBJ1-1|TRBD1|-|TRBV5-1
CASETGLGTEAFF
TGCGCCAGCGAGACAGGGTTGGGCACTGAAGCTTTCTTT
>TRBJ1-2|TRBD1|-|TRBV2
CASSEAGTGGSGYTF
TGTGCCAGCAGTGAAGCAGGGACAGGGGGCTCTGGCTACACCTTC
>TRBJ1-5|-|-|TRBV6-5
CASSQGFDNQPQHF
TGTGCCAGCAGTCAGGGTTTTGACAATCAGCCCCAGCATTTT
>TRBJ2-3|TRBD2|-|TRBV28
CASISGGYTDTQYF
TGTGCCAGCATCAGCGGGGGATACACAGATACGCAGTATTTT
>TRBJ1-2|TRBD1|-|TRBV27
CASSSQTGRHYGYTF
TGTGCCAGCAGTTCCCAGACAGGGCGGCACTATGGCTACACCTTC